The 8 T cell receptor beta chains below come from one sample, sequenced in a study of response to subunit inactivated influenza vaccine. TCRdb re-called the RT-PCR reads through MiXCR, storing one row per CDR3 protein. Of around 200,000 distinct CDR3 sequences in the sample, about an eighth were seen once. The sample was also linked to a second study, of T cells expressing NK-cell markers. That work contributes: For TCR beta, cDNA was produced by 5'RACE template switching with UMIs.

The sequences come from CD8+ T cells sorted from PBMCs, collected 12 days after vaccination. The receptor set was obtained from a man aged 45-65 years who received an inactivated influenza vaccine.

This clonotype was observed at least ten times. CDR3 sequence reads: CASSQDFLGDSYEQYF. CDR3 nucleotides: TGCGCCAGCAGCCAAGATTTCCTAGGGGACTCCTACGAGCAGTACTTC. The chain joins TRBV4-3 to TRBJ2-7, with a tentative D call TRBD1 (5 bases). From germline, CDR1 is LGHNA and CDR2 YSLEER. The CDR3 sequence is 16 residues long. The ends were cut back, 0 bases at V and 0 bases at J, with 12 bases in the middle.

The rearrangement joins TRBV10-3 to TRBJ2-3; the D gene is possibly TRBD1 (5 bases). Germline V gives CDR1 ENHRY, CDR2 SYGVKD. The CDR3 is 16 amino acids. Trimming removed 0 bases at V and 1 base at J, with 11 bases between. CDR3 DNA sequence: TGTGCCATCAGTGAGTCAAGGGGCACGCGCACAGATACGCAGTATTTT. Its translation is CAISESRGTRTDTQYF.

V usage is TRBV28 and J usage is TRBJ2-1; D gene unclear. Trimming stripped 3 bases from V and 0 bases from J, with 15 bases between. Germline CDR1 reads MDHEN; CDR2 reads SYDVKM. This CDR3 has 17 residues. CDR3 amino acids: CASSFSPVSHSYNEQFF. The DNA for the CDR3 is TGTGCCAGCAGTTTCTCCCCTGTTAGCCACTCCTACAATGAGCAGTTCTTC.

This clonotype appeared a few times. V is TRBV5-1 and J is TRBJ2-7; perhaps TRBD1 as D (5 bases). The CDR3 is 15 amino acids. With 4 bases removed from V and 7 bases from J, the gap between germline ends came to 21 bases. Germline CDR1 SGHRS, CDR2 YFSETQ. CDR3 in amino acids: CASSPWMDTTLEQYF. The CDR3 DNA sequence: TGCGCCAGCAGCCCTTGGATGGACACTACCCTGGAGCAGTACTTC. The full variable domain, its missing parts supplied by reference TRBV5-1 and TRBJ2-7, is KAGVTQTPRYLIKTRGQQVTLSCSPISGHRSVSWYQQTPGQGLQFLFEYFSETQRNKGNFPGRFSGRQFSNSRSEMNVSTLELGDSALYLCASSPWMDTTLEQYFGPGTRLTVT.

The chain's CDR3 is CASSLPGASYGYTF. DNA of the CDR3: TGTGCCAGCAGCTTACCGGGGGCTTCTTACGGCTACACCTTC. The chain joins TRBV7-2 to TRBJ1-2, with D tentatively TRBD1 (6 bases). Germline V gives CDR1 SGHTA, CDR2 FQGNSA. Trimming shortened V by 2 bases and J by 8 bases, and 15 bases separated the two germline ends. This CDR3 spans 14 amino acids.

The V and J genes are TRBV7-6 and TRBJ2-7; 11 positions match TRBD2. Germline-derived CDR1 and CDR2 are SGHVS and FNYEAQ. The CDR3 runs to 16 residues. Unmatched junction bases numbered 10, after V lost 2 bases and J lost 7 bases. This chain's CDR3 is CASSLYVAGGSGEQYF. CDR3 nucleotide sequence: TGTGCCAGCAGCTTATACGTAGCGGGAGGGTCGGGGGAGCAGTACTTC. The full variable domain, completed using reference TRBV7-6 and TRBJ2-7, is GAGVSQSPRYKVTKRGQDVALRCDPISGHVSLYWYRQALGQGPEFLTYFNYEAQQDKSGLPNDRFSAERPEGSISTLTIQRTEQRDSAMYRCASSLYVAGGSGEQYFGPGTRLTVT.

This clonotype showed up just a few times. The V call is TRBV7-8, the J call TRBJ1-1; possibly TRBD1 for D (6 bases). V was clipped by 5 bases and J by 0 bases, with 16 bases between them. The CDR3 contains 16 residues. Germline loops: CDR1 SGHVS, CDR2 FQNEAQ. CDR3 residues: CASSPRGQHMNTEAFF. In nucleotides, the CDR3 is TGTGCCAGCAGCCCAAGAGGACAGCACATGAACACTGAAGCTTTCTTT. The full variable domain, its missing parts supplied by reference TRBV7-8 and TRBJ1-1, is GAGVSQSPRYKVAKRGQDVALRCDPISGHVSLFWYQQALGQGPEFLTYFQNEAQLDKSGLPSDRFFAERPEGSVSTLKIQRTQQEDSAVYLCASSPRGQHMNTEAFFGQGTRLTVV.

This clonotype was detected a few times. The chain uses TRBV28 and TRBJ2-3, with 10 nucleotides matching TRBD1. Germline V gene sequence: CDR1 MDHEN, CDR2 SYDVKM. V lost 4 bases, J lost 6 bases, and 13 bases stayed unmatched. The CDR3 sequence is 17 residues long. This CDR3 is CASSWPGTGEKRDTQYF. For the CDR3, the DNA is TGTGCCAGCAGTTGGCCCGGGACAGGGGAGAAGAGGGATACGCAGTATTTT.